The 15 T cell receptor beta chains in this list originate from one sample, sequenced in a study of T cell changes during pregnancy in multiple sclerosis (dated by TCRdb to between 2018 and 2020). The library was built by means of the immunoSEQ multiplex PCR assay. Imported from immuneACCESS, the table was reduced by TCRdb to in-frame sequences with V and J called. These copies leave out some clones; in studies compared against another copy, an unresolved V gene accounts for under half, and the cause of the remainder is not known. The sample table lists about 70,000 clones, approximately 94% of them with a count of one. Approximately 0.63% of the sample comes from the top ten. The specimen was peripheral blood, collected in the third trimester of pregnancy. All receptors come from a female donor with multiple sclerosis, enrolled in a pregnancy study.

This sequence joins TRBV19 and TRBJ2-1; tentative D call: TRBD1 (6 bases). This CDR3 spans 13 amino acids. In germline, CDR1 is LNHDA, CDR2 SQIVND (reference sequence). The V and J ends lost 3 bases and 8 bases respectively, with 11 bases between them. The CDR3 protein is CASSIQGRDEQFF. The CDR3 DNA reads TGTGCCAGTAGTATTCAGGGGCGGGATGAGCAGTTCTTC.

The chain carries TRBV9 and TRBJ1-1, with D maybe TRBD1 (6 bases). CDR3 length equals 15 residues. Germline CDR1 is SGDLS and CDR2 is YYNGEE. The V and J ends lost 3 bases and 1 base respectively, with 13 bases between them. DNA for the CDR3: TGTGCCAGCAGCGAGACTTTACAGGGGAACACTGAAGCTTTCTTT. Encoded protein: CASSETLQGNTEAFF.

The V call is TRBV27, the J call TRBJ1-6, with a weak D call TRBD1 (5 bases). Trimming cost V 5 bases and J 0 bases, with 11 bases left between them. The germline CDR1 and CDR2 sequences are MNHEY and SMNVEV (reference sequence). The CDR3 runs to 16 residues. The CDR3 DNA is TGTGCCAGCAGTATACGGGGGGGCTCCTATAATTCACCCCTCCACTTT. Translation: CASSIRGGSYNSPLHF.

The rearrangement links TRBV18 to TRBJ2-7; D is ambiguous. CDR1 is KGHSH, CDR2 LQKENI, per germline. Between the trimmed V and J ends, which lost 3 bases and 4 bases, there was a span of 16 bases. This CDR3 has 15 residues. CDR3 bases: TGTGCCAGCTCACCTGATTATCCGGTCCCTTACGAGCAGTACTTC. Protein sequence: CASSPDYPVPYEQYF.

This chain links TRBV19 with TRBJ1-1; possible D gene TRBD1, 6 bases. Per germline, CDR1 LNHDA and CDR2 SQIVND (reference sequence). CDR3 size: 13 residues. V was pared by 6 bases and J by 4 bases, with 12 bases between. The CDR3 bases are TGTGCCAGTAGCCAGGGGATTACCACTGAAGCTTTCTTT. Translation gives CASSQGITTEAFF.

This sequence joins TRBV9 and TRBJ2-1; the D gene is possibly TRBD1 (5 bases). From germline, CDR1 is SGDLS and CDR2 YYNGEE. V lost 4 bases and J 6 bases, leaving 17 bases between the germline ends. The CDR3 loop spans 15 amino acids. DNA for the CDR3: TGTGCCAGCAGCCCGACAGACTTAATTTCCAATGAGCAGTTCTTC. This sequence encodes CASSPTDLISNEQFF.

The genes are TRBV13 and TRBJ2-1, with 15 bases that match TRBD2. V lost 3 bases, J lost 6 bases, and 9 bases stayed unmatched. CDR1 and CDR2 from the germline V gene are PRHDT and FYEKMQ (reference sequence). The CDR3 sequence is 18 residues long. The CDR3 DNA sequence: TGTGCCAGCAGCTTCACCATGGGACTAGCGGGAGGCGGCAATGAGCAGTTCTTC. Its protein is CASSFTMGLAGGGNEQFF.

This chain joins TRBV19 and TRBJ2-3; 10 positions match TRBD2. Germline trimming cut 3 bases from V and 6 bases from J; bases unmatched to any gene: 9. Germline CDR1 is LNHDA and CDR2 is SQIVND (reference sequence). This CDR3 contains 16 residues. In nucleotides, the CDR3 is TGTGCCAGTAGTATCCCAGCGGGGGGGCTCTCCGATACGCAGTATTTT. This translates into CASSIPAGGLSDTQYF.

The chain couples TRBV7-7 to TRBJ2-7; 7 bases are shared with TRBD2. This CDR3 contains 14 residues. J was trimmed by 2 bases and V by 5 bases; bases with no gene match: 6. Germline V CDR1 and CDR2: SSHAT, FNYEAQ (reference sequence). The CDR3 DNA reads TGTGCCAGCAGCCCTCAGCTAGCGGCCTACGAGCAGTACTTC. It yields the protein CASSPQLAAYEQYF.

This chain uses TRBV30 with TRBJ1-1, with 12 nucleotides matching TRBD1. V trimming: 2 bases; J trimming: 5 bases; junction bases outside the gene matches: 3. The CDR3 is 14 residues long. Germline CDR1 and CDR2: GTSNPN and SVGIG (reference sequence). CDR3 sequence: CAWSRDRGQTEAFF. CDR3 coding DNA: TGTGCCTGGAGTCGGGACAGGGGGCAGACTGAAGCTTTCTTT.

CDR3 coding DNA: TGTGCCAGCAGTTACGGACAGGGTAGCTCCTATAATTCACCCCTCCACTTT. Protein sequence: CASSYGQGSSYNSPLHF. The chain carries TRBV27 and TRBJ1-6; 8 bases align to TRBD1. CDR3 length equals 17 residues. CDR1 and CDR2 from the germline V gene are MNHEY and SMNVEV (reference sequence). With V trimmed by 4 bases and J by 0 bases, 5 bases remained unmatched.

In its sample, this clone was seen once. This rearrangement joins TRBV7-2 to TRBJ2-7; 8 bases align to TRBD2. The CDR3 is made up of 15 amino acids. V lost 5 bases and J lost 0; bases outside the gene matches: 6. From germline, CDR1 is SGHTA and CDR2 FQGNSA. CDR3 in amino acids: CASSRASGGSYEQYF. CDR3 nucleotides: TGTGCCAGCAGCCGAGCCAGCGGGGGCTCCTACGAGCAGTACTTC.

V is TRBV11-2 and J is TRBJ1-1, with D tentatively TRBD1 (6 bases). The CDR3 has 13 amino acids. Trimming took 6 bases from V and 11 from J, leaving 19 bases between them. Germline V gene data show CDR1 as SGHAT and CDR2 as FQNNGV. Here the CDR3 DNA reads TGTGCCAGCAGGCCGGGCAGTACAGGGCTGGCTTTCTTT. Encoded protein: CASRPGSTGLAFF.

J is TRBJ2-3 and V is TRBV7-3; D may be TRBD2 (7 bases). CDR3 length: 15 amino acids. From germline, CDR1 is SGHTA and CDR2 FQGTGA. V was shortened by 3 bases and J by 4 bases, with 14 bases between the two germline ends. In DNA, the CDR3 is TGTGCCAGCAGCTTTTCCGGGGGGCTTTCAGATACGCAGTATTTT. It encodes CASSFSGGLSDTQYF.

The chain employs TRBV7-9 and TRBJ2-7; the match to TRBD1 covers 7 bases. The germline CDR1 and CDR2 sequences are SEHNR and FQNEAQ (reference sequence). V lost 4 bases to trimming and J lost 2 bases; unmatched junction nucleotides: 8. The CDR3 totals 15 residues. The DNA for the CDR3 is TGTGCCAGCAGCTGGTCGGGACAGCCTCCCTACGAGCAGTACTTC. It is translated as CASSWSGQPPYEQYF.